This T cell receptor (beta chain) was found in a study of graft-versus-host responses after intestinal transplantation. This clone was detected once. The antigen remains undetermined. Data came from immunoSEQ multiplex PCR; TCRdb stores just in-frame clones and leaves some out. The table records around 110,000 clones, 90% of them present only once. The study's findings and limits: There were GvH clones found in recipient marrow, and some of them appeared first in ileum or blood. Peak circulating GvH clone levels tracked with early post-transplant HvG declines.

The germline gives CDR1 SGHTA, CDR2 FQGNSA. The CDR3 totals 18 residues. J gave up 8 bases and V 6 bases, and 20 bases lay outside the gene matches. The chain carries TRBV7-2 and TRBJ2-4, with 9 bases fitting TRBD2. This TCR was sampled from a human donor who received an intestinal transplant. Sequencing was performed on unstimulated CD4+ T cells sorted from spleen or lymph node cells, taken before intestinal transplant. The CDR3 spells CASRPNLISGRIGDIQYF. CDR3 in DNA: TGTGCCAGCAGACCTAACCTTATTAGCGGGAGAATTGGTGACATTCAGTACTTC.